The 17 T cell receptor beta chains in this list originate from one sample, sequenced in a study of T cells after somatic rescue of genetic block. Sequencing used immunoSEQ multiplex PCR; TCRdb keeps in-frame clones, though not all of them. The table includes some 10,000 clones, approximately 80% detected once. The specimen was peripheral blood mononuclear cells (PBMCs). The receptors were gathered from a boy aged 10-17 years.

This clone was seen just once. The chain joins TRBV20-1 to TRBJ2-7, with no clear D. The V gene's germline CDR1 is DFQATT and CDR2 SNEGSKA (reference sequence). V was shortened by 5 bases and J by 7 bases, with 12 bases between the two germline ends. This CDR3 has 11 residues. This CDR3 reads CSADLVREQYF. The CDR3 coding sequence is TGCAGTGCTGACCTAGTGCGAGAGCAGTACTTC.

This clone was observed a handful of times. This chain uses TRBV7-2 with TRBJ1-3; the D is unclear. The ends were cut back, 5 bases at V and 4 bases at J, with 18 bases in the middle. CDR3 length: 16 residues. The germline gives CDR1 SGHTA, CDR2 FQGNSA. The CDR3 region is CASSPPGRAIGNTIYF. CDR3 bases: TGTGCCAGCAGCCCCCCGGGTCGGGCAATCGGAAACACCATATATTTT.

The chain has TRBV7-9 and TRBJ1-4; D is unclear. Trimming stripped 5 bases from V and 7 bases from J, with 5 bases between. The CDR3 runs 11 residues. In germline, CDR1 is SEHNR, CDR2 FQNEAQ (reference sequence). CDR3 sequence: CASSAREKLFF. Written as DNA, the CDR3 is TGTGCCAGCAGCGCCCGTGAAAAACTGTTTTTT.

J is TRBJ2-1 and V is TRBV11-3; D might be TRBD1 or TRBD2, each matching 5 bases. Germline-derived CDR1 and CDR2 are SGHNT and YENEEA. CDR3 length: 14 residues. Trimming removed 5 bases from V and 8 bases from J, with 16 bases in between. CDR3: CASSPPPGQDEQFF. The CDR3 bases are TGTGCCAGCAGCCCCCCTCCGGGGCAGGATGAGCAGTTCTTC.

The rearrangement links TRBV18 to TRBJ1-1; D is ambiguous. The CDR3 runs 14 residues. The V gene's germline CDR1 is KGHSH and CDR2 LQKENI. Trimming cost V 3 bases and J 3 bases, with 11 bases left between them. The CDR3 is CASSPETQYTEAFF. DNA of the CDR3: TGTGCCAGCTCACCGGAGACACAGTACACTGAAGCTTTCTTT.

This clone was picked up a small number of times. This chain joins TRBV7-3 and TRBJ1-2; possible D gene TRBD1, 5 bases. Germline CDR1 SGHTA, CDR2 FQGTGA. The CDR3 runs 15 residues. The V and J ends lost 2 bases and 5 bases respectively, with 15 bases between them. CDR3 sequence (DNA): TGTGCCAGCAGCTTAGACGATCAAGGGGTTTATGGCTACACCTTC. Its protein is CASSLDDQGVYGYTF.

The chain carries TRBV9 and TRBJ1-2, with 9 bases identical to TRBD1. Germline values: CDR1 SGDLS, CDR2 YYNGEE. J gave up 8 bases and V 4 bases, and 9 bases lay outside the gene matches. The CDR3 spans 14 residues. CDR3 DNA: TGTGCCAGCAGCCCCGGGACAGGGTTGTACGGCTACACCTTC. The encoded protein is CASSPGTGLYGYTF.

This clone has just a few counts. The rearrangement links TRBV18 to TRBJ2-1; 11 nucleotides agree with TRBD1. The CDR3 is made up of 16 amino acids. The V gene's germline CDR1 is KGHSH and CDR2 LQKENI. Trimming at V came to 4 bases and at J to 3 bases, leaving 5 bases not matched to a gene. The CDR3 loop reads CASSLLGTGGYNEQFF. The CDR3 coding sequence is TGTGCCAGCTCACTCCTCGGGACAGGGGGCTACAATGAGCAGTTCTTC.

The rearrangement uses TRBV7-3 and TRBJ2-1; 10 bases fit TRBD1. Germline V gene lookup returns CDR1 SGHTA and CDR2 FQGTGA. This CDR3 region has 14 residues. After removal of 2 bases from V and 6 bases from J, the junction contained 1 base not matched to a gene. This chain's CDR3 is CASSLGQGVNEQFF. CDR3 sequence (DNA): TGTGCCAGCAGCTTAGGACAGGGGGTCAATGAGCAGTTCTTC. Supplemented by reference TRBV7-3 and TRBJ2-1, the full variable domain reads GAGVSQTPSNKVTEKGKYVELRCDPISGHTALYWYRQSLGQGPEFLIYFQGTGAADDSGLPNDRFFAVRPEGSVSTLKIQRTERGDSAVYLCASSLGQGVNEQFFGPGTRLTVL.

J is TRBJ2-7 and V is TRBV11-2; D not resolved. This CDR3 spans 15 amino acids. V lost 3 bases to trimming and J lost 3 bases, with 15 bases between them. Germline V gene data show CDR1 as SGHAT and CDR2 as FQNNGV. The CDR3 spells CASSLVEARYYEQYF. The CDR3 nucleotides are TGTGCCAGCAGCTTGGTGGAAGCCAGATACTACGAGCAGTACTTC. Supplemented by reference TRBV11-2 and TRBJ2-7, the full variable domain reads EAGVAQSPRYKIIEKRQSVAFWCNPISGHATLYWYQQILGQGPKLLIQFQNNGVVDDSQLPKDRFSAERLKGVDSTLKIQPAKLEDSAVYLCASSLVEARYYEQYFGPGTRLTVT.

The chain links TRBV6-6 to TRBJ2-7; 8 nucleotides agree with TRBD1. The CDR3 totals 15 residues. Germline values: CDR1 MNHNY, CDR2 SVGAGI (reference sequence). J lost 7 bases, V lost 0 bases, and 8 bases had no gene match. In nucleotides, the CDR3 is TGTGCCAGCAGTTACTCGGCGGCAGGGGGCTGGGAGCAGTACTTC. This encodes CASSYSAAGGWEQYF.

The chain recombines TRBV7-3 with TRBJ1-2; tentative D call: TRBD1 (5 bases). The germline V gene has CDR1 SGHTA and CDR2 FQGTGA. The CDR3 extends over 13 amino acids. Trimming cost V 1 base and J 5 bases, with 8 bases left between them. In nucleotides, the CDR3 is TGTGCCAGCAGCTTAATCGGGGGGTATGGCTACACCTTC. This sequence encodes CASSLIGGYGYTF.

The chain carries TRBV5-5 and TRBJ2-5, with 10 bases lining up with TRBD1. The junction had 5 bases not matched to a gene; V was cut back by 2 bases and J by 4 bases. CDR1 and CDR2 from the germline V gene are SGHKS and YYEKEE (reference sequence). CDR3 size: 15 residues. CDR3 loop: CASSFLGQGRETQYF. In DNA, the CDR3 is TGTGCCAGCAGCTTTCTGGGACAGGGGCGAGAGACCCAGTACTTC.

This clone came up once. V gene TRBV28 combines with J gene TRBJ2-4, with D possibly TRBD1 on 6 matching bases. V was pared by 4 bases and J by 3 bases, with 13 bases between. Germline V gene lookup returns CDR1 MDHEN and CDR2 SYDVKM. The CDR3 totals 15 residues. CDR3 in amino acids: CASSYRVRDKNIQYF. The DNA of the CDR3 is TGTGCCAGCAGTTACAGGGTTCGGGACAAAAACATTCAGTACTTC. Full variable domain (rest looked up from reference TRBV28 and TRBJ2-4): DVKVTQSSRYLVKRTGEKVFLECVQDMDHENMFWYRQDPGLGLRLIYFSYDVKMKEKGDIPEGYSVSREKKERFSLILESASTNQTSMYLCASSYRVRDKNIQYFGAGTRLSVL.

The rearrangement uses TRBV2 and TRBJ1-4, with D hard to call. This CDR3 region has 14 residues. Germline CDR1 and CDR2: SNHLY and FYNNEI. V lost 1 base and J lost 4, with 7 bases in between. CDR3 residues: CASSEEGGNEKLFF. For the CDR3, the DNA is TGTGCCAGCAGTGAAGAGGGCGGTAATGAAAAACTGTTTTTT.

J is TRBJ2-6 and V is TRBV7-9, with TRBD1 matching over 10 bases. The J segment lost 2 bases and the V segment lost 5 bases, leaving 9 bases of the junction unmatched. The CDR3 loop spans 18 amino acids. CDR1 is SEHNR and CDR2 is FQNEAQ in the germline V gene (reference sequence). Here the CDR3 DNA reads TGTGCCAGCAGCCTAACCGGGACAGGGGTGCCTGGGGCCAACGTCCTGACTTTC. Translating gives CASSLTGTGVPGANVLTF.

J is TRBJ2-2 and V is TRBV18; D gene uncertain. Per germline, CDR1 KGHSH and CDR2 LQKENI. Trimming removed 4 bases at V and 6 bases at J, with 9 bases between. The CDR3 loop spans 13 amino acids. CDR3 loop: CASSRAHPGELFF. CDR3 nucleotide sequence: TGTGCCAGCTCACGAGCCCACCCCGGGGAGCTGTTTTTT.